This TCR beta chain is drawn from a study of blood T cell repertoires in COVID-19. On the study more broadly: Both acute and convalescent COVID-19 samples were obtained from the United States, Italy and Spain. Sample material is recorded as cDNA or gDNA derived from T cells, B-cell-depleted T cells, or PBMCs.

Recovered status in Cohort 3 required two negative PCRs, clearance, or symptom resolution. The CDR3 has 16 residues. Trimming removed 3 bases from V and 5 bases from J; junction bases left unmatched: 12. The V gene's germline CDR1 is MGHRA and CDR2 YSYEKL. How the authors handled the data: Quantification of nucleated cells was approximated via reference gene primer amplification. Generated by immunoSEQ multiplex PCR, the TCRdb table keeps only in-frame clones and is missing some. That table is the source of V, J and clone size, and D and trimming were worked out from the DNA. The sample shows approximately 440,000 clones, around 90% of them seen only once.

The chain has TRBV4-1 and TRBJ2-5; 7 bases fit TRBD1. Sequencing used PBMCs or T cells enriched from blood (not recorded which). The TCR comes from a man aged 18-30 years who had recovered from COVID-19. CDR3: CASSQANDRDKETQYF. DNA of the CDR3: TGCGCCAGCAGCCAGGCCAACGACAGGGATAAGGAGACCCAGTACTTC.